The 28 T cell receptor beta chains reported below all come from one sample, sequenced in a study of T cells after yellow fever vaccination. TCRdb passed the 5' RACE reads through MiXCR, listing each CDR3 protein once. Counted here are approximately 110,000 distinct CDR3 sequences, approximately 8.4% occurring once; the ten biggest clones make up 25%. Sample: CD8+ T cells sorted from PBMCs, taken 45 days after the yellow fever booster vaccination. These receptors came from a man between 25 and 39 years old who received the YFV17D yellow fever vaccine.

This clonotype has more than one count but fewer than ten. The V call is TRBV27, the J call TRBJ2-6, with unresolved D. Germline CDR1 reads MNHEY; CDR2 reads SMNVEV (reference sequence). Trimming took off 2 bases at V and 2 bases at J, with 7 bases between the two ends. The CDR3 has 15 residues. In DNA form, the CDR3 reads TGTGCCAGCAGTTTAATGGCCCCTGGGGCCAACGTCCTGACTTTC. Its protein is CASSLMAPGANVLTF.

This clonotype occurred many times. Written as DNA, the CDR3 is TGTGCCAGCAGTCCGGGACAGGGCTTGGAACAGCCCCAGCATTTT. Translating it yields CASSPGQGLEQPQHF. V is TRBV27 and J is TRBJ1-5; 9 bases map to TRBD1. V gave up 5 bases and J gave up 7 bases; unmatched junction bases: 9. Germline V gene data show CDR1 as MNHEY and CDR2 as SMNVEV (reference sequence). The CDR3 loop spans 15 amino acids.

The chain is built from TRBV12-3 or TRBV12-4 and TRBJ2-1; 12 bases map to TRBD2. Trimming took 7 bases from V and 3 from J; bases not matched to a gene: 13. The CDR3 covers 18 residues. CDR3 DNA: TGTGCCAGCACCCATGACTCCAGGACTAGCGGGGACTACAATGAGCAGTTCTTC. Translation: CASTHDSRTSGDYNEQFF.

This clonotype was observed at least ten times. This chain connects TRBV6-1 to TRBJ2-1; TRBD2 matches 9 bases. CDR3 length: 15 amino acids. The ends lost 2 bases at V and 4 bases at J; junction bases unmatched: 3. The germline gives CDR1 MNHNS, CDR2 SASEGT. In DNA form, the CDR3 reads TGTGCCAGCAGTGAATTGACTAGCGGTTACAATGAGCAGTTCTTC. It encodes CASSELTSGYNEQFF.

This clonotype was recorded a few times. The chain has TRBV11-1 and TRBJ2-1; TRBD2 matches at 14 bases. CDR3 length: 18 residues. Germline CDR1 SGHAT, CDR2 FQDESV (reference sequence). The junction had 5 bases not matched to a gene; V was cut back by 3 bases and J by 1 base. The CDR3 protein is CASSLGLAGDGSYNEQFF. CDR3 DNA: TGTGCCAGCAGCTTGGGACTAGCGGGAGACGGGTCCTACAATGAGCAGTTCTTC.

This clonotype was seen many times. V is TRBV2 and J is TRBJ2-1; either TRBD1 or TRBD2 may fit D (6 bases each). The CDR3 is 14 residues long. CDR1 and CDR2 from the germline V gene are SNHLY and FYNNEI. Deletions cut 5 bases from V and 5 bases from J, with 13 bases between. CDR3 sequence (DNA): TGTGCCAGCAGTTTGACTAGGGGGAACAATGAGCAGTTCTTC. Translating it yields CASSLTRGNNEQFF.

At least ten counts were recorded for this clonotype. The chain employs TRBV9 and TRBJ1-2; 8 nucleotides agree with TRBD1. V was clipped by 0 bases and J by 8 bases; unmatched bases: 6. Germline lookup yields CDR1 SGDLS and CDR2 YYNGEE. The CDR3 is 14 amino acids. The CDR3 reads CASSVDSGGRGYTF. The CDR3 DNA sequence: TGTGCCAGCAGCGTAGATTCAGGGGGCAGGGGCTACACCTTC.

A few counts support this clonotype. The V call is TRBV6-1, the J call TRBJ2-7; TRBD2 matches 8 bases. The ends lost 6 bases at V and 1 base at J; junction bases unmatched: 8. The CDR3 sequence is 15 residues long. Germline V gene sequence: CDR1 MNHNS, CDR2 SASEGT. Here the CDR3 reads CASRLGLEESYEQYF. CDR3 nucleotides: TGTGCCAGCAGGTTGGGACTAGAGGAATCCTACGAGCAGTACTTC.

Many counts were recorded for this clonotype. V is TRBV29-1 and J is TRBJ2-7; D remains unclear. The V end was cut by 6 bases, the J end by 1 base, with 10 bases between. Germline V gives CDR1 SQVTM, CDR2 ANQGSEA. The CDR3 has 12 residues. CDR3 region: CSVLTDSYEQYF. The CDR3 DNA reads TGCAGCGTGCTGACGGATTCCTACGAGCAGTACTTC.

This clonotype appeared many times. This chain links TRBV12-3 or TRBV12-4 with TRBJ1-2; D is ambiguous. The CDR3 sequence is 11 residues long. Trimming cost V 6 bases and J 4 bases, with 6 bases left between them. CDR3 sequence (DNA): TGTGCCAGCAGCGATACCTATGGCTACACCTTC. Amino acids: CASSDTYGYTF.

There are many counts of this clonotype. J is TRBJ2-1 and V is TRBV4-3, with TRBD2 matching over 13 bases. This CDR3 contains 19 residues. Trimming took 1 base from V and 2 from J; bases not matched to a gene: 8. Germline lookup yields CDR1 LGHNA and CDR2 YSLEER. CDR3 region: CASSQAGLAGEMTYNEQFF. The CDR3 nucleotides are TGCGCCAGCAGCCAAGCAGGACTAGCGGGAGAGATGACCTACAATGAGCAGTTCTTC.

V usage is TRBV13 and J usage is TRBJ2-1; D is uncertain. V was shortened by 1 base and J by 7 bases, with 8 bases between the two germline ends. This CDR3 region has 13 residues. CDR1 is PRHDT and CDR2 is FYEKMQ in the germline V gene (reference sequence). The CDR3 DNA reads as TGTGCCAGCAGCTTAGCGAGGATTAATGAGCAGTTCTTC. This sequence encodes CASSLARINEQFF.

The chain uses TRBV5-5 and TRBJ1-3; possible D gene TRBD1, 5 bases. Trimming left V 1 base short and J 0 bases short, with 8 bases between. Per germline, CDR1 SGHKS and CDR2 YYEKEE (reference sequence). The CDR3 loop spans 15 amino acids. The CDR3: CASSLMTDSGNTIYF. The CDR3 DNA is TGTGCCAGCAGCTTGATGACAGACTCTGGAAACACCATATATTTT.

This clonotype has only a few counts. The J gene is TRBJ2-7, the V gene TRBV30; possibly TRBD1 or TRBD2 for D (6 bases each). CDR3 length equals 13 residues. With 6 bases removed from V and 2 bases from J, the gap between germline ends came to 14 bases. Germline values: CDR1 GTSNPN, CDR2 SVGIG (reference sequence). The chain's CDR3 is CACHGGLAYEQYF. In DNA form, the CDR3 reads TGTGCCTGCCACGGGGGCCTGGCCTACGAGCAGTACTTC.

This clonotype was observed at least ten times. The J gene is TRBJ2-1, the V gene TRBV4-2, with 13 bases identical to TRBD2. V gave up 2 bases and J gave up 6 bases; unmatched junction bases: 7. The CDR3 totals 17 residues. Germline CDR1 is LGHNA and CDR2 is YNFKEQ. In DNA, the CDR3 is TGTGCCAGCAGCCAAAATTGGGGACTAGCGGGAAGCAATGAGCAGTTCTTC. Translation: CASSQNWGLAGSNEQFF.

V gene TRBV7-9 combines with J gene TRBJ2-2, with D perhaps matching TRBD1 or TRBD2 (6 bases each). Trimming cost V 0 bases and J 1 base, with 9 bases left between them. This CDR3 is 16 amino acids long. Germline assignment: CDR1 SEHNR and CDR2 FQNEAQ (reference sequence). CDR3 protein: CASSLARGRNTGELFF. The CDR3 bases are TGTGCCAGCAGCTTAGCTCGGGGGCGGAACACCGGGGAGCTGTTTTTT.

This clonotype has a count of ten or more. This chain uses TRBV20-1 with TRBJ2-1, with 15 bases that match TRBD2. The V segment lost 6 bases and the J segment 6 bases; nucleotides outside the gene matches: 6. This CDR3 region has 15 residues. The germline gives CDR1 DFQATT, CDR2 SNEGSKA (reference sequence). CDR3 loop: CSAGLAGGPANEQFF. The CDR3 DNA reads as TGCAGTGCAGGACTAGCGGGAGGGCCGGCCAATGAGCAGTTCTTC.

At least ten counts were recorded for this clonotype. V is TRBV25-1 and J is TRBJ2-5; the match to TRBD2 covers 9 bases. The length of the CDR3 is 16 residues. Germline V gives CDR1 MGHDK, CDR2 SYGVNS. With V trimmed by 1 base and J by 5 bases, 8 bases remained unmatched. Written as DNA, the CDR3 is TGTGCCAGCAGTGAATCTGCCCTAGCGGGATGGGAGACCCAGTACTTC. The encoded protein is CASSESALAGWETQYF.

The sample holds many counts of this clonotype. The gene calls are TRBV21-1 and TRBJ2-2; TRBD2, the table's D call, lacks a check against the DNA. TRBV21-1 is flagged as a pseudogene. The CDR3 is 16 amino acids. CDR3 bases: TGTGCCAGCAGCAAAGACCCGGGAGGGGGCACCGGGGAGCTGTTTTTT. It translates to CASSKDPGGGTGELFF.

This chain connects TRBV29-1 to TRBJ2-7, with 8 bases identical to TRBD1. This CDR3 region has 15 residues. After removal of 4 bases from V and 0 bases from J, the junction contained 8 bases not matched to a gene. Germline CDR1 SQVTM, CDR2 ANQGSEA. The CDR3 coding sequence is TGCAGCGTTGCCCAGGGGGCCGGGTTCTCCTACGAGCAGTACTTC. Protein: CSVAQGAGFSYEQYF.

This clonotype has ten or more counts. This rearrangement joins TRBV12-3 or TRBV12-4 to TRBJ2-1, with 9 bases fitting TRBD2. This CDR3 spans 16 amino acids. Losses at the gene ends were 6 bases for V and 2 bases for J; bases not matched to a gene: 8. DNA of the CDR3: TGTGCCAGCAGCTCAAAGCGGGAGGAACCCTACAATGAGCAGTTCTTC. It yields the protein CASSSKREEPYNEQFF.

This clonotype came up many times. The chain couples TRBV29-1 to TRBJ1-2; D is unresolved. Trimming removed 3 bases from V and 0 bases from J, with 14 bases in between. The germline gives CDR1 SQVTM, CDR2 ANQGSEA. This CDR3 has 15 residues. CDR3 loop: CSVDFTESTNYGYTF. CDR3 sequence (DNA): TGCAGCGTTGATTTTACAGAGTCGACTAACTATGGCTACACCTTC.

This clonotype showed up many times. The rearrangement links TRBV20-1 to TRBJ2-7; no clear D gene. This CDR3 contains 14 residues. The germline V gene has CDR1 DFQATT and CDR2 SNEGSKA (reference sequence). V shed 3 bases and J shed 3 bases, with 15 bases lying between them. The CDR3, as DNA: TGCAGTGCTAGCTTTGCGGAAAATAACTACGAGCAGTACTTC. Translation gives CSASFAENNYEQYF.

The DNA of the CDR3 is TGTGCCAGCAGCCAAGATGGAGCGGCGGCGTCAGACAATGAGCAGTTCTTC. This sequence encodes CASSQDGAAASDNEQFF. The chain uses TRBV4-2 and TRBJ2-1; perhaps TRBD2 as D (5 bases). Germline CDR1 LGHNA, CDR2 YNFKEQ. This CDR3 has 17 amino acids. Deletions cut 0 bases from V and 5 bases from J, with 17 bases between.

The table lists this clonotype with many counts. V and J are TRBV29-1 and TRBJ1-1, with D possibly being TRBD1 (5 bases). The length of the CDR3 is 13 residues. Trimming cost V 3 bases and J 0 bases, with 8 bases left between them. The germline CDR1 and CDR2 sequences are SQVTM and ANQGSEA. In DNA, the CDR3 is TGCAGCGTTGAGGGGGTGATGAACACTGAAGCTTTCTTT. It translates to CSVEGVMNTEAFF.

This clonotype was counted ten times or more. The chain carries TRBV6-4 and TRBJ2-4; 9 nucleotides match TRBD1. The CDR3 length is 16 residues. CDR1 MRHNA and CDR2 SNTAGT come from the germline V gene. J gave up 8 bases and V 4 bases, and 12 bases lay outside the gene matches. CDR3 residues: CASSADRGTLYHIQYF. The CDR3 DNA sequence: TGTGCCAGCAGTGCGGACAGGGGAACTCTGTATCACATTCAGTACTTC.

This clonotype was recorded many times. The chain couples TRBV20-1 to TRBJ2-1; maybe TRBD2 (5 bases). V lost 0 bases and J 7 bases, leaving 16 bases between the germline ends. The length of the CDR3 is 15 residues. Germline V gene data show CDR1 as DFQATT and CDR2 as SNEGSKA (reference sequence). CDR3 in amino acids: CSARDFDYPPNEQFF. The CDR3 coding sequence is TGCAGTGCTAGAGATTTCGACTACCCACCGAATGAGCAGTTCTTC.

The table lists this clonotype with many counts. This chain links TRBV7-8 with TRBJ2-1; D assignment may be TRBD1 or TRBD2 (6 bases each). The CDR3 extends over 15 amino acids. From germline, CDR1 is SGHVS and CDR2 FQNEAQ. Trimming stripped 1 base from V and 8 bases from J, with 15 bases between. The CDR3 DNA reads as TGTGCCAGCAGCTTAGTTGGAGTGGGGGGCGATGAGCAGTTCTTC. Amino acids: CASSLVGVGGDEQFF.